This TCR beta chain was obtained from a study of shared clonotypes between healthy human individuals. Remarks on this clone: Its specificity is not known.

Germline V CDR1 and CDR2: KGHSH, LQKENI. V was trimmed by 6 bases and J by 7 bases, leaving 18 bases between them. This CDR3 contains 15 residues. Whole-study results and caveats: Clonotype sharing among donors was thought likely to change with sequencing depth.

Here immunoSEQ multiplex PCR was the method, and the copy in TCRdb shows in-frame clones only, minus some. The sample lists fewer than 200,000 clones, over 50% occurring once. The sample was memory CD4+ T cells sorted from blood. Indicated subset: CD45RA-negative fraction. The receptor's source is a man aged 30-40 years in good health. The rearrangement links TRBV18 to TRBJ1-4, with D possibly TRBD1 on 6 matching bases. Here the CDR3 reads CASSQEYRDAEKLFF. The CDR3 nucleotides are TGTGCCAGCTCCCAGGAGTACAGGGACGCTGAAAAACTGTTTTTT.